The clone carrying this T cell receptor (beta chain) was seen more than once but under ten times. This specimen comes from a study of T-cell memory formation after mild COVID-19. TCRdb ran MiXCR on the 5' RACE reads and lists one entry per CDR3 protein. The sample shows 150,000 or so distinct CDR3 sequences, roughly 15% of them seen only once. The CDR3 consists of 15 residues. The V gene end was trimmed by 7 bases and the J gene end by 0 bases; junction bases not matched to a gene: 6. Per germline, CDR1 SGHNT and CDR2 YENEEA. The clonotype originates from an adult woman who had mild COVID-19 (a few samples of this study predate the infection). Cell type and time point are not known. The chain recombines TRBV11-3 with TRBJ2-1; 7 bases are shared with TRBD2. Sequenced input: PBMCs or a T cell subset sorted from them (not recorded which). The CDR3 nucleotides are TGTGCCAGCAACCCTAGCGGTAGCTCCTACAATGAGCAGTTCTTC. As protein: CASNPSGSSYNEQFF.